This is a list of T cell receptor beta chains from one sample in a study of cytomegalovirus exposure and HLA in healthy donors. Sequenced by immunoSEQ multiplex PCR; TCRdb stores in-frame clones only, minus some. The sample has under 300,000 clones, around 80% seen once. The specimen was PBMCs. Source of these receptors: a woman aged 55-70 years in good health and CMV-seropositive. Each CDR3 is given with its conserved first and last residue. The D gene is left open where the match is weak. For some rows the clone size is stated as once, few or many, or as a class when expanded; others skip it.

size	J	D	V	CDR3	DNA
NA	TRBJ2-2	NA	TRBV7-9	CASSLNRKNTGELFF	TGTGCCAGCAGCTTAAACAGGAAGAACACCGGGGAGCTGTTTTTT
few	TRBJ1-3	NA	TRBV19	CASSPTGSALRNTIYF	TGTGCCAGTAGTCCTACAGGGTCCGCTCTGAGGAACACCATATATTTT
NA	TRBJ1-1	NA	TRBV5-1	CASNKGVTTATEAFF	TGCGCCAGTAATAAGGGGGTCACCACCGCCACTGAAGCTTTCTTT
NA	TRBJ1-1	NA	TRBV2	CASSGAGTEAFF	TGTGCCAGCAGCGGTGCGGGTACTGAAGCTTTCTTT
NA	TRBJ2-3	NA	TRBV18	CASSLRRPSVDTQYF	TGTGCCAGCTCACTACGGAGGCCGTCGGTAGATACGCAGTATTTT
once	TRBJ1-1	NA	TRBV18	CASSADLNTEAFF	TGTGCCAGCTCAGCTGACTTGAACACTGAAGCTTTCTTT
NA	TRBJ1-3	NA	TRBV18	CASSPTRSSGNTIYF	TGTGCCAGCTCACCAACGCGGTCCTCTGGAAACACCATATATTTT
once	TRBJ2-2	TRBD2	TRBV7-6	CASSLDAGGGELFF	TGTGCCAGCAGCTTAGACGCGGGAGGCGGGGAGCTGTTTTTT
NA	TRBJ2-7	TRBD2	TRBV7-9	CASSSGGRSLEQYF	TGTGCCAGCAGCTCGGGCGGGAGGTCTTTGGAGCAGTACTTC
once	TRBJ2-7	NA	TRBV30	CAGEKAGEIYEQYF	TGTGCCGGGGAGAAAGCGGGTGAAATCTACGAGCAGTACTTC
NA	TRBJ2-2	TRBD2	TRBV29-1	CSVEAGGGTGELFF	TGCAGCGTTGAGGCTGGGGGGGGCACCGGGGAGCTGTTTTTT
NA	TRBJ1-1	NA	TRBV5-1	CASSITRDTEAFF	TGCGCCAGCAGCATAACTCGAGACACTGAAGCTTTCTTT
NA	TRBJ2-2	TRBD1	TRBV10-1	CASSAGQGIAGELFF	TGCGCCAGCAGTGCGGGACAGGGTATCGCCGGGGAGCTGTTTTTT
NA	TRBJ1-5	NA	TRBV7-2	CASSYSYSNQPQHF	TGTGCCAGCAGCTACAGTTATAGCAATCAGCCCCAGCATTTT
NA	TRBJ1-4	NA	TRBV5-1	CASSGSGLNEKLFF	TGCGCCAGCAGCGGGTCAGGGTTAAATGAAAAACTGTTTTTT
few	TRBJ1-2	TRBD1	TRBV2	CASSDRMTGGRGYTF	TGTGCCAGCAGTGATCGTATGACAGGGGGCCGAGGCTACACCTTC
NA	TRBJ2-1	TRBD2	TRBV6-5	CASSSRGGSFNEQFF	TGTGCCAGCAGTTCCCGGGGCGGGAGTTTCAATGAGCAGTTCTTC
NA	TRBJ1-1	TRBD1	TRBV5-6	CASSFGTGGPTEAFF	TGTGCCAGCAGCTTCGGGACAGGGGGTCCCACTGAAGCTTTCTTT
NA	TRBJ2-2	TRBD2	TRBV5-1	CASSLGTSGYANTGELFF	TGCGCCAGCAGCTTGGGGACTAGCGGTTACGCGAACACCGGGGAGCTGTTTTTT
few	TRBJ2-5	NA	TRBV28	CASSLSGLSVTQYF	TGTGCCAGCAGTTTAAGTGGGCTATCGGTGACCCAGTACTTC
NA	TRBJ2-7	NA	TRBV15	CATSRGGRALQEQYF	TGTGCCACCAGCAGAGGGGGCAGGGCCCTGCAGGAGCAGTACTTC
NA	TRBJ2-7	TRBD1	TRBV28	CASSLTGGSYEQYF	TGTGCCAGCAGTTTGACAGGGGGGTCCTACGAGCAGTACTTC
NA	TRBJ2-1	TRBD2	TRBV7-9	CASSTGLAGVEQFF	TGTGCCAGCAGCACGGGACTAGCGGGAGTGGAGCAGTTCTTC
NA	TRBJ2-7	NA	TRBV5-6	CASSQPSGVNEQYF	TGTGCCAGCAGCCAGCCTTCCGGGGTAAACGAGCAGTACTTC
NA	TRBJ1-1	TRBD1	TRBV28	CASSSRGRTEAFF	TGTGCCAGCAGTAGCAGGGGGCGTACTGAAGCTTTCTTT
NA	TRBJ2-1	TRBD2	TRBV5-1	CASSLSLAGYNEQFF	TGCGCCAGCAGCTTGTCCCTAGCGGGTTACAATGAGCAGTTCTTC
NA	TRBJ2-1	TRBD2	TRBV9	CASSTRGLAENNEQFF	TGTGCCAGCAGCACCCGAGGACTAGCGGAGAACAATGAGCAGTTCTTC
few	TRBJ2-1	TRBD2	TRBV10-3	CAISDRLAERQFF	TGTGCCATCAGTGACCGACTAGCGGAGCGGCAGTTCTTC
NA	TRBJ2-6	NA	TRBV7-8	CASSTLRDSGANVLTF	TGTGCCAGCAGCACCCTCAGGGATTCCGGGGCCAACGTCCTGACTTTC
NA	TRBJ1-2	TRBD1	TRBV2	CATDRAFGGYTF	TGTGCCACCGACAGGGCCTTCGGGGGCTACACCTTC
few	TRBJ2-7	NA	TRBV6-5	CASNPRGPHYEQYF	TGTGCCAGCAACCCAAGGGGTCCTCACTACGAGCAGTACTTC
NA	TRBJ2-5	NA	TRBV11-2	CASSRQGGQTQYF	TGTGCCAGCAGCCGACAGGGAGGACAGACCCAGTACTTC
NA	TRBJ2-7	TRBD2	TRBV7-9	CASSPGLAGGREQYF	TGTGCCAGCAGCCCGGGACTAGCGGGAGGTCGCGAGCAGTACTTC
once	TRBJ1-1	TRBD1	TRBV5-1	CASSPTGRTGSTLMNTEAFF	TGCGCCAGCAGCCCTACAGGAAGGACAGGGAGCACCCTGATGAACACTGAAGCTTTCTTT
NA	TRBJ2-7	NA	TRBV18	CASGSGSYEQYF	TGTGCCAGCGGGTCGGGGTCCTACGAGCAGTACTTC
once	TRBJ1-5	NA	TRBV19	CASSMFPRVAQPQHF	TGTGCCAGTAGTATGTTTCCCCGGGTGGCTCAGCCCCAGCATTTT
NA	TRBJ2-7	NA	TRBV7-9	CASSHPGYEQYF	TGTGCCAGCAGCCACCCGGGCTACGAGCAGTACTTC
few	TRBJ2-2	NA	TRBV19	CASSRLANTGELFF	TGTGCCAGTAGTCGGCTAGCAAACACCGGGGAGCTGTTTTTT
NA	TRBJ2-5	TRBD2	TRBV12-5	CASGFGTSEEETQYF	TGTGCTAGTGGTTTCGGGACTAGCGAAGAAGAGACCCAGTACTTC
NA	TRBJ2-7	TRBD2	TRBV11-2	CASSLDRAGAGEQYF	TGTGCCAGCAGCTTAGATCGAGCGGGAGCGGGAGAGCAGTACTTC
few	TRBJ2-1	NA	TRBV27	CASTTTGRVNEQFF	TGTGCCAGCACAACTACAGGGAGGGTAAATGAGCAGTTCTTC
NA	TRBJ1-3	NA	TRBV6-5	CASSYLQGPGNTIYF	TGTGCCAGCAGTTACTTACAGGGTCCTGGAAACACCATATATTTT
NA	TRBJ2-3	TRBD2	TRBV5-5	CASSLGLAGPTSTDTQYF	TGTGCCAGCAGCCTGGGACTAGCGGGTCCGACGAGCACAGATACGCAGTATTTT
once	TRBJ2-7	TRBD1	TRBV5-1	CASSDRAPGEQYF	TGCGCCAGCAGCGACAGGGCCCCCGGCGAGCAGTACTTC
NA	TRBJ2-2	NA	TRBV25-1	CASSALNTGELFF	TGTGCCAGCAGTGCCCTCAACACCGGGGAGCTGTTTTTT
NA	TRBJ2-7	NA	TRBV7-2	CASSRTITSTHEQYF	TGTGCCAGCAGCCGAACAATAACTAGCACCCACGAGCAGTACTTC
once	TRBJ2-1	TRBD2	TRBV7-9	CASSPRGSGRAHEQFF	TGTGCCAGCAGCCCCAGGGGTAGCGGGAGGGCCCATGAGCAGTTCTTC